This TCR beta chain appears in the sequencing data of a study of T-cell reconstitution after alpha-beta-depleted transplantation in children. There are a few counts of this clonotype. What it binds is not known. Points from the study as a whole: Some patients' high day-60 TCRbeta diversity was traced to surviving recipient T cells and thymic progenitors. Among T cells one year after transplant, newly produced cells accounted for most counts and diversity. After transplant, at about two months, alpha-beta T cells were reportedly derived from several hundred expanded graft clones.

TCRbeta library preparation incorporated unique molecular identifiers. TCRdb recomputed calls from the PCR reads with MiXCR, one row per CDR3 protein. The sample contains about 50,000 distinct CDR3 sequences, 5.8% of which appear only once. In germline, CDR1 is LNHNV, CDR2 YYDKDF (reference sequence). V gave up 1 base and J gave up 7 bases, with 20 bases separating them. This CDR3 has 17 amino acids. J is TRBJ1-5 and V is TRBV15; D possibly corresponds to TRBD1 (5 bases). Sample: PBMCs, mostly from graft donor cells, taken 60 days after TCRalphabeta/CD19-depleted stem cell transplant. The clonotype was recovered from a female patient aged 2-9 years who had a stem cell transplant for aplastic anemia, so the T cells may come from the graft donor. DNA for the CDR3: TGTGCCACCAGCAGAGGGGTAGGGACCCCGGTTTCGCAGCCCCAGCATTTT. It encodes CATSRGVGTPVSQPQHF.